Reported below is one T cell receptor (beta chain). The data stem from a study of blood T cell repertoires in COVID-19. Across the study: Nucleic acid was either cDNA or gDNA, and it came from T cells, B-cell-depleted T cells, or PBMCs.

Trimming removed 0 bases from V and 4 bases from J, with 12 bases in between. The CDR3 sequence is 15 residues long. The germline V gene encodes CDR1 MNHEY and CDR2 SVGAGI. Sequencing used immunoSEQ multiplex PCR; TCRdb keeps in-frame clones, though not all of them. The sample includes approximately 270,000 clones, 70% to 90% of them seen just once. The receptor comes from a man aged 18 to 30 with active or convalescent COVID-19. The rearrangement links TRBV6-5 to TRBJ1-2; the D gene is possibly TRBD1 (5 bases). The specimen sequenced was peripheral blood. The CDR3: CASSYSKRDGYGYTF. The CDR3 DNA follows: TGTGCCAGCAGTTACTCGAAGCGGGACGGCTATGGCTACACCTTC.